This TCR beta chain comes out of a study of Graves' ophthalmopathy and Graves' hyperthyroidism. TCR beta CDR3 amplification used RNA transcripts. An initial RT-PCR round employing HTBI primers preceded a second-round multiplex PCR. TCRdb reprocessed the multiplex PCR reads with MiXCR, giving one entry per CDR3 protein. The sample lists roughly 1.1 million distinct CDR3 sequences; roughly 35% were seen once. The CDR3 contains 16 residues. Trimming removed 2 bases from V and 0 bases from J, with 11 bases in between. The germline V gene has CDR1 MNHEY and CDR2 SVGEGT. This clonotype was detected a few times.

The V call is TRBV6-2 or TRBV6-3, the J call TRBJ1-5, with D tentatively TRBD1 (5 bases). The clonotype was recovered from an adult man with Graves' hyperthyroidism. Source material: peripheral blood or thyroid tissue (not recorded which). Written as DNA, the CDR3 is TGTGCCAGCAGTTACGACGGGGGTTCTAGCAATCAGCCCCAGCATTTT. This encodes CASSYDGGSSNQPQHF.